This T cell receptor beta chain is drawn from a study of blood T cell repertoires in COVID-19 (dated by TCRdb to about 2020). Background on the whole study: The collaborator samples originated in the United States, Italy and Spain and spanned the acute and convalescent phases of COVID-19. Where HLA class I and class II types were available, the types were taken from metadata supplied by the sample provider, not from assay-based typing. Samples were obtained from the ongoing ImmuneRACE study (first 160 participants) and from some 1,200 subjects provided by 6 global collaborators. The sample metadata nearly always contained a de-identified subject ID, COVID-19 status, age in years and sex. The material from the prospective study consisted of cDNA or gDNA derived from T cells, B-cell-depleted T cells, or PBMCs. The dataset comprised deeply sampled blood TCRbeta repertoires from subjects exposed to, actively infected with, or recovered from COVID-19. The repertoires were made available in a free public database intended to serve as a resource for research on the immune response to SARS-CoV-2. What the work shows at the level of the full study, not this receptor alone: Clinical and demographic metadata were provided uncurated, with the amount varying by source and participant.

TCRbeta CDR3 regions were amplified from genomic DNA using the immunoSEQ Assay, a bias-controlled multiplex PCR. The authors' pipeline ran thus. Nucleated cell counts per sample were estimated from amplification of reference gene primers within the assay. To quantify the absolute abundance of each unique TCRbeta CDR3 rearrangement, sequence reads were collapsed and filtered. Productive Simpson clonality was computed per sample as the square root of Simpson's diversity index over productive rearrangements. In TCRdb, the immuneACCESS table is reduced to in-frame sequences with V and J assigned. These tables do not hold every clone; where another copy was compared, an unresolved V gene accounts for under half, and the others remain unexplained. The V and J calls and clone size are taken from that table; D and trimming were inferred from the DNA. Across this sample there are some 41,000 clones, with approximately 86% seen only once. Under 5.5% of the sample comes from the top ten.

Details on this clone: It lacks a known antigen. Per-base qualities were not stored, and no clone one base away is much larger.

Whole blood was collected in K2EDTA tubes by collaborating institutions according to the institutions' own protocols. For TCRbeta analysis, collaborators shipped samples in one of three forms: frozen whole blood, isolated PBMCs, or DNA extracted from either of those sample types. V sheds 0 bases and J sheds 0 bases, leaving 9 bases between their ends. The CDR3 numbers 15 residues from cysteine through phenylalanine. Of the read, only the CDR3 DNA is kept; its 45 bases are in frame from base 1. The germline V gene yields SGDLS for CDR1 and YYNGEE for CDR2. In this chain, TRBV9 is recombined with TRBJ1-1, with a weak D call of TRBD1 (5 bases match). The receptor's source is a man in his forties with active COVID-19. The sequenced sample consisted of peripheral blood. The CDR3 corresponds to CASSVGGAMNTEAFF. In nucleotide form, the sequence is TGTGCCAGCAGCGTAGGTGGGGCGATGAACACTGAAGCTTTCTTT. The entire variable domain, with the stretches around the CDR3 drawn from the reference TRBV9 and TRBJ1-1 proteins, is DSGVTQTPKHLITATGQRVTLRCSPRSGDLSVYWYQQSLDQGLQFLIQYYNGEERAKGNILERFSAQQFPDLHSELNLSSLELGDSALYFCASSVGGAMNTEAFFGQGTRLTVV.